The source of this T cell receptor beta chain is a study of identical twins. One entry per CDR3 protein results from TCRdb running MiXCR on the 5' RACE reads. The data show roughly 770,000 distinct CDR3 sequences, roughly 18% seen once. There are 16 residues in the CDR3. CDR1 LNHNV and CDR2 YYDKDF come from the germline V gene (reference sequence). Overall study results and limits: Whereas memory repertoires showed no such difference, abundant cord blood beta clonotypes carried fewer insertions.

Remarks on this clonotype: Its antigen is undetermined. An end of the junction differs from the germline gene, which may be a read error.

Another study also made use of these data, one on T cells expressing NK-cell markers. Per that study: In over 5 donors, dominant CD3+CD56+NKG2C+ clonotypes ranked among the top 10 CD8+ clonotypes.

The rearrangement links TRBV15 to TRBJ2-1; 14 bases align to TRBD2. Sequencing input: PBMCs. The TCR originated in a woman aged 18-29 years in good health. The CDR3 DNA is TGTGGCACCAGCGCCGGACTAGCGGGAGGTTCCAATGAGCAGTTCTTC. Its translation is CGTSAGLAGGSNEQFF. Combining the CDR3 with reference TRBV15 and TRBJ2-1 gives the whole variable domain DAMVIQNPRYQVTQFGKPVTLSCSQTLNHNVMYWYQQKSSQAPKLLFHYYDKDFNNEADTPDNFQSRRPNTSFCFLDIRSPGLGDTAMYLCGTSAGLAGGSNEQFFGPGTRLTVL.